This TCR beta chain stems from a study of cytomegalovirus exposure and HLA in healthy donors. Use of 60 Vbeta and 13 Jbeta primers characterized the PCR. Clones were sequenced by immunoSEQ multiplex PCR, and TCRdb holds only the in-frame ones, with some missing. The sample gives approximately 190,000 clones, about 85% of which show up once; 3.8% is in the top ten. Only a few counts were recorded for this clone. Trimming left V 3 bases short and J 0 bases short, with 5 bases between. The germline gives CDR1 SNHLY, CDR2 FYNNEI. The CDR3 is 14 residues long. The receptor comes from a man aged 50 or older in good health and CMV-seronegative. Sample: PBMCs. The chain uses TRBV2 and TRBJ1-4; D is unresolved. CDR3 nucleotide sequence: TGTGCCAGCAGTGATGACTCAACTAATGAAAAACTGTTTTTT. This encodes CASSDDSTNEKLFF. The whole variable domain, remainder taken from reference TRBV2 and TRBJ1-4, is EPEVTQTPSHQVTQMGQEVILRCVPISNHLYFYWYRQILGQKVEFLVSFYNNEISEKSEIFDDQFSVERPDGSNFTLKIRSTKLEDSAMYFCASSDDSTNEKLFFGSGTQLSVL.